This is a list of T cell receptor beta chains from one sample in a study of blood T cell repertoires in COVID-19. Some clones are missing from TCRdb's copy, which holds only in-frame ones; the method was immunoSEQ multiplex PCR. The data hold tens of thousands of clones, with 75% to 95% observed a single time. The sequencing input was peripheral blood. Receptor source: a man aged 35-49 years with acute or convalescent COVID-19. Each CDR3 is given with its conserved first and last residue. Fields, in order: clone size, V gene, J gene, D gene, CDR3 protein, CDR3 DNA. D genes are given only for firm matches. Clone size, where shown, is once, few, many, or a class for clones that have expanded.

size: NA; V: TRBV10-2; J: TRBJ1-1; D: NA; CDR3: CASRGAGATEAFF; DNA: TGCGCCAGCAGGGGAGCAGGGGCAACTGAAGCTTTCTTT
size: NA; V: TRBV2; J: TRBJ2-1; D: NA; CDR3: CASSERVRDNEQFF; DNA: TGTGCCAGCAGTGAACGGGTCCGCGACAATGAGCAGTTCTTC
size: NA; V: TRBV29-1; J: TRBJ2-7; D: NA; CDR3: CSVEFGTQPYEQYF; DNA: TGCAGCGTTGAATTCGGGACTCAGCCCTACGAGCAGTACTTC
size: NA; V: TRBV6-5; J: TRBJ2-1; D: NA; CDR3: CASKSAGVYNEQFF; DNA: TGTGCCAGCAAGTCAGCGGGTGTCTACAATGAGCAGTTCTTC
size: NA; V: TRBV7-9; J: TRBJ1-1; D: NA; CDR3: CASSPGTGRTPMNTEAFF; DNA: TGTGCCAGCAGCCCGGGCACAGGTCGGACACCTATGAACACTGAAGCTTTCTTT
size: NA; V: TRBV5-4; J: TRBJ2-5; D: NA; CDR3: CASSRGSGSQETQYF; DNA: TGTGCCAGCAGCCGAGGTAGCGGATCTCAAGAGACCCAGTACTTC
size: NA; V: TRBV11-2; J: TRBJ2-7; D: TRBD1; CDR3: CASSSWDSNYEQYF; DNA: TGTGCCAGCAGCTCTTGGGACAGTAACTACGAGCAGTACTTC
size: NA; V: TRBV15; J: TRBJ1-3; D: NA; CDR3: CATSPRTVTSGNTIYF; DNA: TGTGCCACCAGCCCCCGGACAGTGACCTCTGGAAACACCATATATTTT
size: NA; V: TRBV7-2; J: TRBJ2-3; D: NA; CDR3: CASSLEGKGTDTQYF; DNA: TGTGCCAGCAGCTTAGAGGGGAAAGGGACAGATACGCAGTATTTT
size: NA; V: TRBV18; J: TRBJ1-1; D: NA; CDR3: CASSPRMEGFLNTEAFF; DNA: TGTGCCAGCTCACCACGGATGGAGGGGTTCCTGAACACTGAAGCTTTCTTT
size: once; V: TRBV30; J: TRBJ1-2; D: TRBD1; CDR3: CAWSGQGRYGYTF; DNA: TGTGCCTGGAGCGGACAGGGGAGGTATGGCTACACCTTC
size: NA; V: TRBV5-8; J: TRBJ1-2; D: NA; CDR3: CASSLDRDGYTF; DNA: TGTGCCAGCAGCTTGGACAGGGATGGCTACACCTTC
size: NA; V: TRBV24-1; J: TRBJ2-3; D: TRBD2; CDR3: CATSDSRSSGRADIGTDTQYF; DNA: TGTGCCACCAGTGATTCCCGCTCTAGCGGGAGGGCCGATATAGGCACAGATACGCAGTATTTT
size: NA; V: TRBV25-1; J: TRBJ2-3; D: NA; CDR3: CASSESAGRPDTQYF; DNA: TGTGCCAGCAGTGAATCCGCAGGGAGGCCAGATACGCAGTATTTT
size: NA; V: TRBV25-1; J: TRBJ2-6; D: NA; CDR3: CASSVGGTRANVLTF; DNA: TGTGCCAGCAGTGTCGGAGGGACTCGGGCCAACGTCCTGACTTTC
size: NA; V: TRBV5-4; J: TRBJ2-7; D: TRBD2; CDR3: CASSATGAGTSGGQQYF; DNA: TGTGCCAGCAGCGCCACAGGGGCCGGGACTAGCGGGGGGCAGCAGTACTTC
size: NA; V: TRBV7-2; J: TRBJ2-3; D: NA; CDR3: CASSLVSGNPNLDTQYF; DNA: TGTGCCAGCAGCTTAGTTTCGGGAAACCCCAATCTTGATACGCAGTATTTT
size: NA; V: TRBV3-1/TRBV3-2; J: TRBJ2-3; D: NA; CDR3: CASSQGGDTDTQYF; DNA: TGTGCCAGCAGCCAAGGGGGGGACACAGATACGCAGTATTTT
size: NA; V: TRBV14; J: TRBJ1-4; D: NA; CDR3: CASSRHSEKLFF; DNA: TGTGCCAGCAGCCGACACAGTGAAAAACTGTTTTTT
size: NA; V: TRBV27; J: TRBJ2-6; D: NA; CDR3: CASSSRFSGANVLTF; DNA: TGTGCCAGCAGTTCGAGGTTCTCTGGGGCCAACGTCCTGACTTTC
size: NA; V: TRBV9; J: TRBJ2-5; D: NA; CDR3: CASSVGAIDQETQYF; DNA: TGTGCCAGCAGCGTAGGGGCCATTGATCAAGAGACCCAGTACTTC
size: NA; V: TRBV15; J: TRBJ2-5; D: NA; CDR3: CATSRGIGETQYF; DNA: TGTGCCACCAGCAGAGGAATCGGAGAGACCCAGTACTTC
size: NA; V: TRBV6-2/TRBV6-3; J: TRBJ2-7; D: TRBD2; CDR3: CASSFNGLAGYEQYF; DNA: TGTGCCAGCAGTTTCAACGGACTAGCGGGTTACGAGCAGTACTTC
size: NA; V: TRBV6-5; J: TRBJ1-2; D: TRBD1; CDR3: CASRLSGGKGYTF; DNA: TGTGCCAGCAGACTTTCAGGGGGCAAAGGCTACACCTTC
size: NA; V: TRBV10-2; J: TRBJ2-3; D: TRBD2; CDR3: CASSESGAGTDTQYF; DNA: TGCGCCAGCAGTGAGAGCGGGGCCGGGACAGATACGCAGTATTTT
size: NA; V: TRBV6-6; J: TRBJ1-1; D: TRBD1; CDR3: CASSYAGTGNTEAFF; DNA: TGTGCCAGCAGTTACGCCGGGACAGGGAACACTGAAGCTTTCTTT
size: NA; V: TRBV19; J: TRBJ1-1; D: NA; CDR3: CASTQDSWDTEAFF; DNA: TGTGCCAGTACCCAGGACTCCTGGGACACTGAAGCTTTCTTT
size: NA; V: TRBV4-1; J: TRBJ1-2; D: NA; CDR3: CASSQDQRGWSYGYTF; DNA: TGCGCCAGCAGCCAAGATCAAAGGGGCTGGAGCTATGGCTACACCTTC
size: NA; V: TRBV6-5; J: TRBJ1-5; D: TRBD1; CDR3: CASSPRTGGNQPQHF; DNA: TGTGCCAGCAGTCCCAGGACAGGGGGCAATCAGCCCCAGCATTTT
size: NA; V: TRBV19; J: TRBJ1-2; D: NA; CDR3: CASSNSGTYANYGYTF; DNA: TGTGCCAGTAGTAACTCAGGGACATACGCTAACTATGGCTACACCTTC
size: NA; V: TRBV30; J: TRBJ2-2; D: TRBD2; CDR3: CAWNSPGLAGGGTGELFF; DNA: TGTGCCTGGAATAGCCCGGGACTAGCGGGAGGAGGCACCGGGGAGCTGTTTTTT
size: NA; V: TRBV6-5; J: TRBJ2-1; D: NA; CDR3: CASSRENANEQFF; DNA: TGTGCCAGCAGTAGAGAGAATGCCAATGAGCAGTTCTTC
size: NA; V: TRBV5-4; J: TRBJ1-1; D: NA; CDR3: CASSLALGGVNTEAFF; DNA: TGTGCCAGCAGCTTGGCACTTGGGGGGGTGAACACTGAAGCTTTCTTT
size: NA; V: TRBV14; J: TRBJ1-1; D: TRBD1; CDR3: CASSQPQGMNTEAFF; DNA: TGTGCCAGCAGCCAACCACAGGGGATGAACACTGAAGCTTTCTTT
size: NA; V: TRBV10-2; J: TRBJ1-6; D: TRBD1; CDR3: CASSGGTVSSPLHF; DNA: TGCGCCAGCAGTGGAGGGACAGTCAGTTCACCCCTCCACTTT
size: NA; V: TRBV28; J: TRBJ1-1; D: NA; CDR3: CASSADSANTEAFF; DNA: TGTGCCAGCAGTGCTGACAGTGCGAACACTGAAGCTTTCTTT
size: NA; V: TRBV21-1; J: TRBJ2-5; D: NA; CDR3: CASTLQGPPGTQYF; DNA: TGTGCCAGCACCCTACAGGGGCCCCCAGGGACCCAGTACTTC
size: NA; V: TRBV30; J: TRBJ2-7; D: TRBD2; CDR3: CAWSVAGGYEQYF; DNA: TGTGCCTGGAGTGTAGCGGGAGGTTATGAGCAGTACTTC
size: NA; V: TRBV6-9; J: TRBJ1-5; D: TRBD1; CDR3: CASSYAGQNNQPQHF; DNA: TGTGCCAGCAGTTACGCGGGACAGAACAATCAGCCCCAGCATTTT
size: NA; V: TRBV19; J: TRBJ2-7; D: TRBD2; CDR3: CASSMRSGTSGRKTYEQYF; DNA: TGTGCCAGTAGTATGCGATCCGGGACTAGCGGGAGGAAAACCTACGAGCAGTACTTC
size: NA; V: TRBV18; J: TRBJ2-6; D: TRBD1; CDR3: CASSETGSGANVLTF; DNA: TGTGCCAGCTCAGAGACAGGGTCCGGGGCCAACGTCCTGACTTTC
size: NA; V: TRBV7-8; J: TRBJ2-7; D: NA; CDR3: CASSPGTGYEQYF; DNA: TGTGCCAGCAGCCCCGGGACTGGTTACGAGCAGTACTTC
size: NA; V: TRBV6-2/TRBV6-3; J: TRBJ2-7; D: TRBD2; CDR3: CASSLLRGLAGSLAYEQYF; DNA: TGTGCCAGCAGTTTATTACGCGGACTAGCGGGCTCTCTCGCCTACGAGCAGTACTTC
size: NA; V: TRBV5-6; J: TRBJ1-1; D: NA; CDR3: CASSLVGRVNTEAFF; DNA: TGTGCCAGCAGCTTGGTCGGCAGGGTGAACACTGAAGCTTTCTTT
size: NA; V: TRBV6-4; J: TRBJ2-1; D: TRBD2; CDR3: CASSGTSGSNEQFF; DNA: TGTGCCAGCAGTGGGACTAGCGGGAGCAATGAGCAGTTCTTC